This is a list of T cell receptor beta chains from one sample in a study of blood T cell repertoires in COVID-19. Measured with immunoSEQ multiplex PCR; TCRdb has only the in-frame clones, and not every one. Of more than 350,000 clones listed, around 87% are singletons. The source material was peripheral blood. These receptor sequences come from a woman in her thirties with COVID-19, enrolled during active disease. CDR3s include the opening cysteine and the closing phenylalanine or tryptophan. The D gene is left open where the match is weak. Clone size is stated in some rows and not others, as once, few, many or a class when expanded.

v_gene,len,d_gene,abundance,j_gene,CDR3nt,CDR3aa
TRBV11-2,14,TRBD1,NA,TRBJ2-3,TGTGCCAGCAGTCGGCAGGGGGCCCTAGATACGCAGTATTTT,CASSRQGALDTQYF
TRBV29-1,15,TRBD2,NA,TRBJ2-1,TGCAGCGTAGGCCAGGGACTAGCGGGAGTAGGGGAGCAGTTCTTC,CSVGQGLAGVGEQFF
TRBV6-5,15,NA,few,TRBJ1-1,TGTGCCAGCAGGCGTAACATCCAGGTGAACACTGAAGCTTTCTTT,CASRRNIQVNTEAFF
TRBV6-5,15,NA,few,TRBJ1-5,TGTGCCAGCAGCCCAGGACAGAGCGCATTTCAGCCCCAGCATTTT,CASSPGQSAFQPQHF
TRBV24-1,15,NA,NA,TRBJ2-2,TGTGCCACCAGTGACCCCGGGGATAACACCGGGGAGCTGTTTTTT,CATSDPGDNTGELFF
TRBV10-1,15,NA,NA,TRBJ2-1,TGCGCCAGCAGTCCGACGTGGACAGACTACAATGAGCAGTTCTTC,CASSPTWTDYNEQFF
TRBV7-9,12,NA,NA,TRBJ2-7,TGTGGATCCTCGGACAGCTCCTACGAGCAGTACTTC,CGSSDSSYEQYF
TRBV3-1/TRBV3-2,20,TRBD2,NA,TRBJ2-4,TGTGCCAGCAGCCAAATAGGGACTAGCGGGAGGAACCTAGCCAAAAACATTCAGTACTTC,CASSQIGTSGRNLAKNIQYF
TRBV5-1,17,NA,once,TRBJ1-6,TGCGCCAGCAGCTTGGGGGCCGCTCCAAATTATAATTCACCCCTCCACTTT,CASSLGAAPNYNSPLHF
TRBV28,15,NA,NA,TRBJ2-3,TGTGCCAGCAGGATGCAGGGGGGTCACGCAGATACGCAGTATTTT,CASRMQGGHADTQYF
TRBV7-2,12,NA,NA,TRBJ2-3,TGTGCCAGCAGCTTACTAGCCGATACGCAGTATTTT,CASSLLADTQYF
TRBV6-6,16,TRBD2,NA,TRBJ2-7,TGTGCCAGCAGTAACCGAGCGGGATCGATGTCCTACGAGCAGTACTTC,CASSNRAGSMSYEQYF
TRBV28,17,TRBD2,NA,TRBJ2-1,TGTGCCAGCAGTTCCCCAGGCCCAGCGGGAGATTACAATGAGCAGTTCTTC,CASSSPGPAGDYNEQFF
TRBV10-3,13,NA,once,TRBJ2-5,TGTGCCATCAGGGCGGGTCTTAAAGAGACCCAGTACTTC,CAIRAGLKETQYF
TRBV11-2,16,TRBD2,NA,TRBJ2-1,TGTGCCAGCAGCTCGGGACTAGAGATTTCCTACAATGAGCAGTTCTTC,CASSSGLEISYNEQFF
TRBV7-3,18,NA,NA,TRBJ2-3,TGTGCCAGCAGCCCTCACCTGGGGCAGCGGGTAGGCACAGATACGCAGTATTTT,CASSPHLGQRVGTDTQYF
TRBV3-1/TRBV3-2,13,NA,NA,TRBJ2-7,TGTGCCAGCAGCCAAGTTAACGCTGGGGCCCAGTACTTC,CASSQVNAGAQYF
TRBV24-1,13,NA,NA,TRBJ1-2,TGTGCCACCAGTGTGTCTCCGGGCTATGGCTACACCTTC,CATSVSPGYGYTF
TRBV13,17,TRBD1,NA,TRBJ2-5,TGTGCCAGCAGCTTAGCCGAGGGGACAGGGGGCCGGGAGACCCAGTACTTC,CASSLAEGTGGRETQYF
TRBV7-2,15,TRBD1,NA,TRBJ1-6,TGTGCCAGCGGTCCGACAGGGCTGCGCAACCCACCCCTCCACTTT,CASGPTGLRNPPLHF
TRBV5-1,14,TRBD1,NA,TRBJ1-5,TGCGCCAGCAGCTTTGGACAGGGAGATCAGCCCCAGCATTTT,CASSFGQGDQPQHF
TRBV15,15,TRBD2,NA,TRBJ2-2,TGTGCCACCAGCAGTGAGCGGGAGGGCCCCGGGGAGCTGTTTTTT,CATSSEREGPGELFF
TRBV27,8,NA,once,TRBJ2-7,TGTGCCAGCAAGGGAGGGTACTTC,CASKGGYF
TRBV10-3,15,TRBD1,NA,TRBJ2-5,TGTGCCATCAAAGACCGGGACAGACTGGGGGAGACCCAGTACTTC,CAIKDRDRLGETQYF
TRBV6-6,16,NA,NA,TRBJ1-1,TGTGCCAGCAGTTACTCGACCCAGGGTGAGGCGACTGAAGCTTTCTTT,CASSYSTQGEATEAFF
TRBV27,13,TRBD1,many,TRBJ1-2,TGTGCCAGCAGTTTTCGGACAGGGTATGGCTACACCTTC,CASSFRTGYGYTF
TRBV7-6,12,TRBD2,NA,TRBJ2-7,TGTGCCAGCGGGCGGGAGGGTTACGAGCAGTACTTC,CASGREGYEQYF
TRBV20-1,11,TRBD1,NA,TRBJ1-1,TGCAGTGCTAGGGACAGGGCCGAAGCTTTCTTT,CSARDRAEAFF
TRBV5-1,14,NA,NA,TRBJ2-1,TGCGCCAGCAGCCCGGGGGACTTTTACAATGAGCAGTTCTTC,CASSPGDFYNEQFF
TRBV19,18,NA,NA,TRBJ2-6,TGTGCCAGTAGTAGCTACAGAGAAGCTCTCTCTGGGGCCAACGTCCTGACTTTC,CASSSYREALSGANVLTF
TRBV7-9,14,NA,NA,TRBJ1-2,TGTGCCAGCAGCGAGCTCAGGGGAGACTATGGCTACACCTTC,CASSELRGDYGYTF
TRBV7-3,15,NA,NA,TRBJ2-1,TGTGCCAGCAGCTTAAGCGGTTTGGGGGGCAATGAGCAGTTCTTC,CASSLSGLGGNEQFF
TRBV2,16,TRBD1,NA,TRBJ2-2,TGTGCCAGCAACCTCGGACAGGGGGCTTACACCGGGGAGCTGTTTTTT,CASNLGQGAYTGELFF
TRBV28,16,TRBD2,NA,TRBJ2-7,TGTGCCAGCAGTTCGGGCTGGGTCAGCGGGAGTCACGAGCAGTACTTC,CASSSGWVSGSHEQYF
TRBV11-3,13,NA,NA,TRBJ2-7,TGTGCCAGCAGCTACAGGGCTACCTACGAGCAGTACTTC,CASSYRATYEQYF